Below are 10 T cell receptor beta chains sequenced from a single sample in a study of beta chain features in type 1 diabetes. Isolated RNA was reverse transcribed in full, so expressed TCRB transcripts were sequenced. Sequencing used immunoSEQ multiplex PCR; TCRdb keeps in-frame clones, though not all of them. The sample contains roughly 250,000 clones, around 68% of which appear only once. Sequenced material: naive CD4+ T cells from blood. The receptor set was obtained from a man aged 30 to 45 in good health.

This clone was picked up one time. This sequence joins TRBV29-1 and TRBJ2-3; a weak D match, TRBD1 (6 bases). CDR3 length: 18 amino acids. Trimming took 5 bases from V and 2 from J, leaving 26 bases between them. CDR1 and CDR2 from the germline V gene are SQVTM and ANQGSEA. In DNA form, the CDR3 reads TGCAGCGTTAAAGGACAGTACTCTTATAGGGGATACACAGATACGCAGTATTTT. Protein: CSVKGQYSYRGYTDTQYF.

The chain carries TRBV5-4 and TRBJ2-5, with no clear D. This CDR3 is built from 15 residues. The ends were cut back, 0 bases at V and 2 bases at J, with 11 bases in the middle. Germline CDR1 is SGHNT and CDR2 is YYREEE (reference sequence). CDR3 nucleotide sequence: TGTGCCAGCAGCTTGGATTTGCCAGATCAAGAGACCCAGTACTTC. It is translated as CASSLDLPDQETQYF.

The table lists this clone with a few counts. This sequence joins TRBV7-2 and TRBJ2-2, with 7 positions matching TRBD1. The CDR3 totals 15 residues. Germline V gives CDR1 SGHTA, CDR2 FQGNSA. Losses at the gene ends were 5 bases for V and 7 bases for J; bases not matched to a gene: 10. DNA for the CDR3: TGTGCCAGCAGCCCGCCGACGGGACAGATCGGGGAGCTGTTTTTT. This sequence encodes CASSPPTGQIGELFF.

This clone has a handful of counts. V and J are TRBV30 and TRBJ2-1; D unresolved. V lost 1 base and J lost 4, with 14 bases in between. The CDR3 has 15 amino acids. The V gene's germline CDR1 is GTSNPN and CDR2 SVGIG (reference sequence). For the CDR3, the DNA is TGTGCCTGGAGTGGAACGAAGGTTCCGTACAATGAGCAGTTCTTC. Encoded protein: CAWSGTKVPYNEQFF. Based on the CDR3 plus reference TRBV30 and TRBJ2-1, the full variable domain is SQTIHQWPATLVQPVGSPLSLECTVEGTSNPNLYWYRQAAGRGLQLLFYSVGIGQISSEVPQNLSASRPQDRQFILSSKKLLLSDSGFYLCAWSGTKVPYNEQFFGPGTRLTVL.

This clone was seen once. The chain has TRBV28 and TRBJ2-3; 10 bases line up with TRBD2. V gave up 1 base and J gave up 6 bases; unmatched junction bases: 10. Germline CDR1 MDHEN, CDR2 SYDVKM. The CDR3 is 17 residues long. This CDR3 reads CASSLFRLAGAVDTQYF. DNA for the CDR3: TGTGCCAGCAGTTTATTTCGGCTAGCGGGAGCGGTGGATACGCAGTATTTT.

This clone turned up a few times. CDR3 in DNA: TGCAGTGCTCTTAGGGTGGATACGCAGTATTTT. Its translation is CSALRVDTQYF. The chain couples TRBV20-1 to TRBJ2-3; D is unresolved. CDR3 length: 11 residues. Germline V gene data show CDR1 as DFQATT and CDR2 as SNEGSKA (reference sequence). V lost 5 bases and J lost 6, with 9 bases in between.

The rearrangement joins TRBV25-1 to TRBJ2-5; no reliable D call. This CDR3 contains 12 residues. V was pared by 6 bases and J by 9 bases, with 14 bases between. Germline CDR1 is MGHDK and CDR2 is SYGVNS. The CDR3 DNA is TGTGCCAGCAGCCGGGCCCGGGCGGCCCAGTACTTC. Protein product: CASSRARAAQYF.

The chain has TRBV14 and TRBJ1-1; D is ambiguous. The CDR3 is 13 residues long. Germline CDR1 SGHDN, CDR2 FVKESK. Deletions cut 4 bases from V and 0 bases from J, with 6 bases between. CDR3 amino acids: CASSLSLNTEAFF. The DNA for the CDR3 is TGTGCCAGCAGCCTCTCGTTGAACACTGAAGCTTTCTTT.

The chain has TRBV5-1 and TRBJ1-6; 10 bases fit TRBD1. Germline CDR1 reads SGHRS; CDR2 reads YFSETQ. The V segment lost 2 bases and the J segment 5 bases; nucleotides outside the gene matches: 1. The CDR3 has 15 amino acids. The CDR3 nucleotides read TGCGCCAGCAGCTTTGGGACAGGGGATAATTCACCCCTCCACTTT. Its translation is CASSFGTGDNSPLHF.

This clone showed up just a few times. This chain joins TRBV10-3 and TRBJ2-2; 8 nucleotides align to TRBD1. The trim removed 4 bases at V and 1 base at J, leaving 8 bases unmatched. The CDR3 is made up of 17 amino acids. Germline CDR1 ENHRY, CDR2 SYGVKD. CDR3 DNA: TGTGCCATCAGTGGCGAGTTCGGACAGGGGAACACCGGGGAGCTGTTTTTT. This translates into CAISGEFGQGNTGELFF.